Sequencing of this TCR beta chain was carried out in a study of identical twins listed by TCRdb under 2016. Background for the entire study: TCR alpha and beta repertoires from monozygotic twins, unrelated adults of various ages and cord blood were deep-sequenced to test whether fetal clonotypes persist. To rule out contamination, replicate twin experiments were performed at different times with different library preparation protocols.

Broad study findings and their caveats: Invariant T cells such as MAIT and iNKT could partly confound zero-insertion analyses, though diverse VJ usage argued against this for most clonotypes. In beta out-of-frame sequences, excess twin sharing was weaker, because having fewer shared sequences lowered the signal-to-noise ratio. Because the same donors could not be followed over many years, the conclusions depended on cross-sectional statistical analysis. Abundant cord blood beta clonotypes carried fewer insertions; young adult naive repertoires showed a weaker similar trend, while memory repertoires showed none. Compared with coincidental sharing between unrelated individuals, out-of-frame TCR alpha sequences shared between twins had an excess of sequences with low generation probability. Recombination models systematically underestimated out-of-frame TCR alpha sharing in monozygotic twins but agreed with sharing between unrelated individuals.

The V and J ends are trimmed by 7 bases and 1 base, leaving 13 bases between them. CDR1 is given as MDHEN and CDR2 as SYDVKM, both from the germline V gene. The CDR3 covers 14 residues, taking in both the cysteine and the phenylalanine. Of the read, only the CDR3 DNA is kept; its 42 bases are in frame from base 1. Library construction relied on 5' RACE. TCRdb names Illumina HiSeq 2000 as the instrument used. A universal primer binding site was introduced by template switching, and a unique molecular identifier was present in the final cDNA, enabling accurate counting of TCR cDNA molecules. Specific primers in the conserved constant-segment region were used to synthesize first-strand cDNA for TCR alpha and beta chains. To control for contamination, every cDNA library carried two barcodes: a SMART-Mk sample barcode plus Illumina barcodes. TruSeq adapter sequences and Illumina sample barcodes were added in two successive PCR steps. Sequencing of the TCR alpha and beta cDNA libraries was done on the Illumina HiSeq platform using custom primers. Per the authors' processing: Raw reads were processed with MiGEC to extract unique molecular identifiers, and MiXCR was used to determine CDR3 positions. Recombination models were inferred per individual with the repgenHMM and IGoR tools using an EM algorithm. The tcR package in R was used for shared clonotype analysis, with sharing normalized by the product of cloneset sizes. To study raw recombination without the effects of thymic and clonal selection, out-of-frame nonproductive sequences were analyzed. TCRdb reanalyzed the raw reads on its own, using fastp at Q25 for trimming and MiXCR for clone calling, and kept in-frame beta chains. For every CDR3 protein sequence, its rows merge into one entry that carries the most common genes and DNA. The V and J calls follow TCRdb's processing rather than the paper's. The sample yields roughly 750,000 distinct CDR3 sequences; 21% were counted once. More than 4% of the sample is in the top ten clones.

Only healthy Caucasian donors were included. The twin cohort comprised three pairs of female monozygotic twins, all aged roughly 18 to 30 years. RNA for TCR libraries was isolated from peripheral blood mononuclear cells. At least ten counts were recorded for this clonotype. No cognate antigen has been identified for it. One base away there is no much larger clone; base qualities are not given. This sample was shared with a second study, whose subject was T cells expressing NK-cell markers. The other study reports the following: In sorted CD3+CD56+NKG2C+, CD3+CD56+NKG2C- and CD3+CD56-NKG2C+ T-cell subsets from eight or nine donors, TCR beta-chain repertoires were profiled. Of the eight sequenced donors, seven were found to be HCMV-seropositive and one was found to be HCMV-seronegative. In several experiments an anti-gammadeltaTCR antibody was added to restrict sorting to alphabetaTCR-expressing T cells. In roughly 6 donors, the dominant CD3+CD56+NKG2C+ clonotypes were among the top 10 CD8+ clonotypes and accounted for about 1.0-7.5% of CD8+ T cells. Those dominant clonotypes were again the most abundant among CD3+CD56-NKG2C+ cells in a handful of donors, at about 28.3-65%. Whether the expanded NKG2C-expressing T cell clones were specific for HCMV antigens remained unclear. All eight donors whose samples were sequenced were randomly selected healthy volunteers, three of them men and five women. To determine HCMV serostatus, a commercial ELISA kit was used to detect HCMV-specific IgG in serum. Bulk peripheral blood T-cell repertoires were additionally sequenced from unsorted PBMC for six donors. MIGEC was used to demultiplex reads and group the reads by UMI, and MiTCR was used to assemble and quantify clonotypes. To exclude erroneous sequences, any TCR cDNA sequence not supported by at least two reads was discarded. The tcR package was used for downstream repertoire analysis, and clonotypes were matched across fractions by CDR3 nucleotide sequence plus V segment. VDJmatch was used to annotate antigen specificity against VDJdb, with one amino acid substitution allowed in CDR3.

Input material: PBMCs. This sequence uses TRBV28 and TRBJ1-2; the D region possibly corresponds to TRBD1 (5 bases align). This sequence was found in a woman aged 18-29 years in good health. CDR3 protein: CASKVGGDNYGYTF. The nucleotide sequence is TGTGCCAGCAAAGTAGGAGGGGATAACTATGGCTACACCTTC.